The clone carrying this T cell receptor beta chain was picked up a small number of times. Its antigen remains unknown. Using its own MiXCR run on the 5' RACE reads, TCRdb lists one record per CDR3 protein. The sample contains 300,000 to 400,000 distinct CDR3 sequences, about 9.9% of which appear only once. The entry originates in a study of CD8 T cells in ankylosing spondylitis. Notes on the study in general: A TCR beta motif of 7 to 9 highly homologous variants seemed to mark ankylosing spondylitis blood.

The germline CDR1 and CDR2 sequences are SGHRS and YFSETQ. V was pared by 4 bases and J by 2 bases, with 4 bases of the junction left unmatched. There are 17 residues in the CDR3. The sample comprised blood, either unsorted or a sorted T cell fraction (not recorded which). This chain connects TRBV5-1 to TRBJ2-2; TRBD2 matches at 14 bases. This receptor was obtained from a female donor with ankylosing spondylitis or in good health (not recorded which). The CDR3 loop reads CASSRTSGGQNTGELFF. The CDR3 DNA reads TGCGCCAGCAGCCGGACTAGCGGGGGGCAAAACACCGGGGAGCTGTTTTTT.